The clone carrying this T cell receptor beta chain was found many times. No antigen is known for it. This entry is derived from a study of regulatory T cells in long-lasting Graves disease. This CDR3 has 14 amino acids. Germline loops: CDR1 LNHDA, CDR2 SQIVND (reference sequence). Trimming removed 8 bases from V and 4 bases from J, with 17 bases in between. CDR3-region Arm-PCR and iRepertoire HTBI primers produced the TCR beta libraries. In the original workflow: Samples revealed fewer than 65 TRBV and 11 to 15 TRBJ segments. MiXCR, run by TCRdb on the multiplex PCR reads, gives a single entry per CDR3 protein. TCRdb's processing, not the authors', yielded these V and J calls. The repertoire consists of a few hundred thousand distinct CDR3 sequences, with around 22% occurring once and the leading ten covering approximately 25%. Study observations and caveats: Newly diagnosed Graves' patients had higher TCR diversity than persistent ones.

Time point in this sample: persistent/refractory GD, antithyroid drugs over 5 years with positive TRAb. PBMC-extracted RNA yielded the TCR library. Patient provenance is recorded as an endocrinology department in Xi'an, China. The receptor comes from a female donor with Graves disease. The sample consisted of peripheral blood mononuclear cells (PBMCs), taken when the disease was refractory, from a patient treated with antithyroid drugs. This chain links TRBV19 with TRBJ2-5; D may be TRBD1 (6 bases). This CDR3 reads CASHLQGPAETQYF. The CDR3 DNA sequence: TGTGCCAGTCATCTACAGGGCCCGGCAGAGACCCAGTACTTC.